This T cell receptor beta chain came from a study of cytomegalovirus exposure and HLA in healthy donors. Donors consisted of healthy bone marrow donors. Vbeta (60) and Jbeta (13) primers were used in the PCR. Only in-frame clones appear in the TCRdb table, and some are missing; sequencing was by immunoSEQ multiplex PCR. This repertoire shows approximately 40,000 clones, 86% found once; its top ten account for over 10%. This CDR3 has 18 amino acids. Germline V gives CDR1 MDHEN, CDR2 SYDVKM. The germline V and J ends were trimmed by 2 bases and 4 bases, with 21 bases remaining between them. This clone came up a few times. Its antigen is unidentified. Study findings and constraints: Among immune exposure information, only CMV serostatus was available.

The V and J genes are TRBV28 and TRBJ1-5, with D perhaps TRBD1 (6 bases). Sequenced material: PBMCs. The sequence was collected from a woman aged 40 to 55 in good health and CMV-seropositive. The DNA for the CDR3 is TGTGCCAGCAGTTTAGGCCGGCCCACAGGGAAGTTTAATCAGCCCCAGCATTTT. Protein sequence: CASSLGRPTGKFNQPQHF.